Many counts were recorded for the clone carrying this T cell receptor beta chain. Antigen unknown. This specimen comes from a study of early T cells in non-severe SARS-CoV-2 infection. Background on the study: Sequencing targeted bulk RNA from unsorted whole blood, leaving chains unpaired.

Individual cDNA molecules received unique molecular identifiers. TCRdb reprocessed the 5' RACE reads with MiXCR, giving one entry per CDR3 protein. Of about 45,000 distinct CDR3 sequences listed, 9.5% to 13% are singletons. Study outcomes and limitations: The matching step, a VDJdb search, favored anti-spike CD8 responses and missed private and CD4 specificities.

This sequence was found in an adult who was a healthcare worker with PCR-confirmed SARS-CoV-2 infection or an uninfected control (not recorded which). Material: whole blood.

The CDR3 region is CASSPGVANNEQFF. The CDR3 coding sequence is TGTGCCAGCAGCCCAGGGGTAGCGAACAATGAGCAGTTCTTC. V usage is TRBV7-3 and J usage is TRBJ2-1; possibly TRBD1 for D (6 bases). This CDR3 is built from 14 residues. CDR1 and CDR2 from the germline V gene are SGHTA and FQGTGA. V was clipped by 5 bases and J by 5 bases, with 13 bases between them.